This entry describes one T cell receptor beta chain. What it recognizes is unknown. The CDR3 extends over 17 amino acids. Germline V gives CDR1 MGHRA, CDR2 YSYEKL. V lost 3 bases and J 0 bases, leaving 15 bases between the germline ends. These data originate in a study of cytotoxic CD8 clonotypes in ibrutinib-treated CLL. In the study overall: The study included roughly 10 relapsed/refractory and under 16 treatment-naive patients; 17 to 18 had IGHV unmutated disease. Study-level results: Clonality, elevated at ibrutinib response, dropped back toward baseline at progression.

Generated by immunoSEQ multiplex PCR, the TCRdb table keeps only in-frame clones and is missing some. The sample shows roughly 330,000 clones, roughly two thirds of them seen only once. The rearrangement uses TRBV4-1 and TRBJ1-5; D is ambiguous. This material consisted of PBMCs, taken after 36 months of ibrutinib treatment. The source is a human donor with chronic lymphocytic leukemia. The CDR3 DNA reads as TGCGCCAGCAGCCACCTCCCCCAAGAATTTAGCAATCAGCCCCAGCATTTT. Its protein is CASSHLPQEFSNQPQHF.